The present T cell receptor (beta chain) was sequenced within a study of blood T cell repertoires in COVID-19. The CDR3 consists of 14 residues. V shed 6 bases, J shed 4 bases, and the junction held 7 bases outside the gene matches. CDR1 MNHEY and CDR2 SMNVEV come from the germline V gene (reference sequence). The cohort comprised adults aged about 18 to 90 years residing in under 30 US areas. Cohort placement rested on clinical history that participants reported themselves. Resolution of symptoms, clearance, or two negative PCRs was present in recovered Cohort 3 donors. Data came from immunoSEQ multiplex PCR; TCRdb stores just in-frame clones and leaves some out. The sample lists over 250,000 clones, about 87% seen once, with roughly 5.3% in the top ten.

This TCR was sampled from a woman aged 25 to 39 who had recovered from COVID-19. This sequence joins TRBV27 and TRBJ2-3, with TRBD1 matching over 7 bases. The sequencing input was PBMCs or T cells enriched from blood (not recorded which). This chain's CDR3 is CASSHDRASDTQYF. CDR3 sequence (DNA): TGTGCCAGCAGCCATGACAGGGCGTCAGATACGCAGTATTTT.